This TCR beta chain was observed in a study of beta chain features in type 1 diabetes. Sequenced material consisted of expressed TCRB transcripts (all of the isolated RNA was reverse transcribed). TCRdb keeps only in-frame clones here, not all; method: immunoSEQ multiplex PCR. The data show roughly 180,000 clones, about 7.9% seen once. Study-level findings and limits: Moderately but significantly shorter TCRB CDR3s were found in Type 1 diabetes patients in all four CD4+ subsets.

The CDR3 has 15 amino acids. J gave up 4 bases and V 7 bases, and 5 bases lay outside the gene matches. The V gene's germline CDR1 is LGHNA and CDR2 YSLEER. This clone was seen at least ten times. The antigen remains undetermined. The J gene is TRBJ2-3, the V gene TRBV4-3; 13 positions match TRBD2. The material sequenced was central memory CD4+ T cells from blood. The TCR sequence derives from a man between 18 and 29 years old with type 1 diabetes. CDR3 DNA: TGCGCCAGCACTACTAGCGGGGGGGCAGCAGATACGCAGTATTTT. Translated, it gives CASTTSGGAADTQYF.